This passage covers 13 T cell receptor beta chains from one sample sequenced in a study of T cell repertoires in cytomegalovirus infection. TCRdb fed the reads into MiXCR, producing one record per CDR3 protein. The data contain some 390,000 distinct CDR3 sequences, 15% to 20% of them singletons. The sequenced sample was PBMCs. These receptors all stem from a human donor in good health (CMV status not recorded). Some clones in this sample may be carry-over from other donors' samples.

The chain uses TRBV5-6 and TRBJ2-6, with D possibly called TRBD1 or TRBD2 (5 bases each). The CDR3 runs to 16 residues. V was clipped by 4 bases and J by 4 bases, with 15 bases between them. Germline values: CDR1 SGHDT, CDR2 YYEEEE. Written as DNA, the CDR3 is TGTGCCAGCAGCCAAAGCCCTGGGACCGGGGCCAACGTCCTGACTTTC. It is translated as CASSQSPGTGANVLTF.

The V and J genes are TRBV11-2 and TRBJ2-3; D is unresolved. Trimming took off 0 bases at V and 6 bases at J, with 7 bases between the two ends. Germline lookup yields CDR1 SGHAT and CDR2 FQNNGV. The CDR3 extends over 13 amino acids. The CDR3 nucleotides read TGTGCCAGCAGCTTAGATCTAAGGGATACGCAGTATTTT. It codes for CASSLDLRDTQYF. Complete variable domain (other parts from reference TRBV11-2 and TRBJ2-3): EAGVAQSPRYKIIEKRQSVAFWCNPISGHATLYWYQQILGQGPKLLIQFQNNGVVDDSQLPKDRFSAERLKGVDSTLKIQPAKLEDSAVYLCASSLDLRDTQYFGPGTRLTVL.

This chain joins TRBV10-3 and TRBJ2-1; TRBD2 is a possible D gene (5 bases). Trimming removed 8 bases at V and 0 bases at J, with 20 bases between. The germline V gene has CDR1 ENHRY and CDR2 SYGVKD. This CDR3 has 17 residues. The chain's CDR3 is CAISAAEGSSSYNEQFF. CDR3 bases: TGTGCCATCTCCGCGGCCGAGGGTAGCAGCTCCTACAATGAGCAGTTCTTC.

This clonotype was observed many times. The chain carries TRBV12-3 or TRBV12-4 and TRBJ2-7, with 7 nucleotides matching TRBD2. This CDR3 has 12 amino acids. Trimming took 5 bases from V and 3 from J; bases not matched to a gene: 1. CDR3 amino acids: CASSASGYEQYF. The CDR3 region has the DNA TGTGCCAGCAGTGCTAGCGGCTACGAGCAGTACTTC.

The chain employs TRBV6-1 and TRBJ2-4; D perhaps matches TRBD2 (7 bases). Germline CDR1 and CDR2: MNHNS and SASEGT. The CDR3 loop spans 14 amino acids. Trimming removed 7 bases from V and 1 base from J, with 11 bases in between. The DNA for the CDR3 is TGTGCCAGCAAAGAGGGGGGGGCCAAAAACATTCAGTACTTC. Protein sequence: CASKEGGAKNIQYF.

This clonotype was counted between two and nine times. J is TRBJ2-7 and V is TRBV24-1; TRBD1 is a possible D gene (5 bases). Between the trimmed V and J ends, which lost 6 bases and 2 bases, there was a span of 19 bases. The germline V gene encodes CDR1 KGHDR and CDR2 SFDVKD. The CDR3 contains 16 residues. CDR3 loop: CATSTLGAGSTYEQYF. The CDR3 region has the DNA TGTGCCACCAGTACCCTAGGGGCAGGGTCGACCTACGAGCAGTACTTC.

This clonotype was observed many times. This chain joins TRBV7-8 and TRBJ1-5; the D is unclear. This CDR3 is 14 amino acids long. Germline CDR1 reads SGHVS; CDR2 reads FQNEAQ. V was cut by 7 bases and J by 3 bases, with 13 bases left in between. The chain's CDR3 is CASTNTGSNQPQHF. For the CDR3, the DNA is TGTGCCAGCACCAATACGGGGTCCAATCAGCCCCAGCATTTT.

This clonotype was counted at least ten times. The chain recombines TRBV7-2 with TRBJ1-1; D gene uncertain. V was pared by 5 bases and J by 1 base, with 8 bases between. Germline CDR1 and CDR2: SGHTA and FQGNSA. This CDR3 has 13 amino acids. CDR3 nucleotide sequence: TGTGCCAGCAGCAAGACGCAGAACACTGAAGCTTTCTTT. Translation gives CASSKTQNTEAFF.

This clonotype was recorded many times. The chain combines TRBV6-2 or TRBV6-3 with TRBJ1-5, with TRBD1 identical over 7 bases. Germline V gives CDR1 MNHEY, CDR2 SVGEGT. V shed 5 bases and J 3 bases; nucleotides not matched to a gene: 16. CDR3 length: 18 amino acids. The CDR3 here is CASSPRASAQGYNQPQHF. The CDR3 nucleotides are TGTGCCAGCAGTCCTAGAGCCTCCGCACAGGGGTACAATCAGCCCCAGCATTTT.

This clonotype was picked up a small number of times. The chain combines TRBV28 with TRBJ1-2, with D possibly being TRBD1 (5 bases). CDR3 length equals 15 residues. The ends were cut back, 7 bases at V and 5 bases at J, with 20 bases in the middle. Germline assignment: CDR1 MDHEN and CDR2 SYDVKM. CDR3 nucleotides: TGTGCCAGCAACCCGGCCCTGGGGCCCTCTTATGGCTACACCTTC. It codes for CASNPALGPSYGYTF.

The J gene is TRBJ2-2, the V gene TRBV20-1, with TRBD1 identical over 7 bases. Trimming at V came to 4 bases and at J to 3 bases, leaving 2 bases not matched to a gene. In germline, CDR1 is DFQATT, CDR2 SNEGSKA (reference sequence). This CDR3 has 13 amino acids. CDR3 protein: CSAKTGYTGELFF. Here the CDR3 DNA reads TGCAGTGCTAAGACAGGGTACACCGGGGAGCTGTTTTTT.

This clonotype was detected a few times. The chain uses TRBV4-3 and TRBJ2-7, with TRBD2 matching over 7 bases. J gave up 6 bases and V 1 base, and 9 bases lay outside the gene matches. CDR1 and CDR2 from the germline V gene are LGHNA and YSLEER. CDR3 length: 15 amino acids. The CDR3 region has the DNA TGCGCCAGCAGCCAAGGAGCGGGATTTAATGGCGAGCAGTACTTC. Protein product: CASSQGAGFNGEQYF.

This clonotype was seen more than once but under ten times. The chain uses TRBV7-2 and TRBJ1-2; D perhaps matches TRBD1 (5 bases). V was cut by 4 bases and J by 4 bases, with 16 bases left in between. The CDR3 loop spans 15 amino acids. Per the germline V gene, CDR1 is SGHTA and CDR2 is FQGNSA. The CDR3 loop is CASSSMGPFSYGYTF. The CDR3 DNA sequence: TGTGCCAGCAGCTCGATGGGACCGTTTTCCTATGGCTACACCTTC.